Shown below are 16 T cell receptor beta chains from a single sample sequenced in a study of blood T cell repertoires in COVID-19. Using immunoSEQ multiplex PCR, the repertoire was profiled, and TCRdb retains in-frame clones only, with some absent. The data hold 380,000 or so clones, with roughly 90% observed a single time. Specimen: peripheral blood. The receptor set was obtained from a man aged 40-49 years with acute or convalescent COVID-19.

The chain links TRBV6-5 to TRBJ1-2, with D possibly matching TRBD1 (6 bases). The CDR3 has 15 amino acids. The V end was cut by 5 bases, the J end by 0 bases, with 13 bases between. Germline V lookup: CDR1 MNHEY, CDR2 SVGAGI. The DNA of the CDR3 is TGTGCCAGCAGTCGACAGGCTCGATCTAACTATGGCTACACCTTC. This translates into CASSRQARSNYGYTF.

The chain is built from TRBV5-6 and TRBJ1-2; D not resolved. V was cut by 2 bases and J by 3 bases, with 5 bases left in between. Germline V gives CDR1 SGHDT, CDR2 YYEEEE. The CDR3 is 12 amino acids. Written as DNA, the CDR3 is TGTGCCAGCAGCTTTAATGACTATGGCTACACCTTC. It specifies CASSFNDYGYTF.

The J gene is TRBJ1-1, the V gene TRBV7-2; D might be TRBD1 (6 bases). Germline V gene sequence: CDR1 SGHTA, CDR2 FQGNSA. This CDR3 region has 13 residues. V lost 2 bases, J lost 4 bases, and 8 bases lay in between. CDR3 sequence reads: CASSLIGGTEAFF. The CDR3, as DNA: TGTGCCAGCAGCTTAATAGGGGGCACTGAAGCTTTCTTT.

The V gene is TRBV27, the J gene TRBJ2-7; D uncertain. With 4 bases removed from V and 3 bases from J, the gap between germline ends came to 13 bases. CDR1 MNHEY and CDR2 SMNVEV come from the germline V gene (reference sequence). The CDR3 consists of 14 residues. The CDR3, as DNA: TGTGCCAGCAGTTCTCCGACCACAGACTACGAGCAGTACTTC. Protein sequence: CASSSPTTDYEQYF.

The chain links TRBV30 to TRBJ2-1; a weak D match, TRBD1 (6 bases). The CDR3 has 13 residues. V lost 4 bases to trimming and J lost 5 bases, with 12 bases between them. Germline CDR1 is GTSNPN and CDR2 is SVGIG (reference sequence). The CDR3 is CAWTGVLNNEQFF. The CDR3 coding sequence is TGTGCCTGGACAGGGGTACTGAACAATGAGCAGTTCTTC.

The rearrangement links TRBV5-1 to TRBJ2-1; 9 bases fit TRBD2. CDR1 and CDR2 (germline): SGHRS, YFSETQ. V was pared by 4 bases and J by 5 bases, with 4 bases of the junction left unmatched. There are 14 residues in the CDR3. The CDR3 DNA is TGCGCCAGCAGCATTAGCGGGAGAAACAATGAGCAGTTCTTC. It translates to CASSISGRNNEQFF.

CDR3 residues: CAARGAHQETQYF. The CDR3 nucleotides are TGTGCCGCCCGGGGGGCCCACCAAGAGACCCAGTACTTC. V and J are TRBV30 and TRBJ2-5; D perhaps matches TRBD2 (7 bases). This CDR3 contains 13 residues. The germline V gene has CDR1 GTSNPN and CDR2 SVGIG (reference sequence). The germline V and J ends were trimmed by 8 bases and 0 bases, with 13 bases remaining between them.

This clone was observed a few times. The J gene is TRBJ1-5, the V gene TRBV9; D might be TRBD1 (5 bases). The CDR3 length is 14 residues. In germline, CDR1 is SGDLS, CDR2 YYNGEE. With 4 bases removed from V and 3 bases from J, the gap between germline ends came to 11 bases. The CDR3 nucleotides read TGTGCCAGCAGCACGCAGGGAATCAATCAGCCCCAGCATTTT. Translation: CASSTQGINQPQHF.

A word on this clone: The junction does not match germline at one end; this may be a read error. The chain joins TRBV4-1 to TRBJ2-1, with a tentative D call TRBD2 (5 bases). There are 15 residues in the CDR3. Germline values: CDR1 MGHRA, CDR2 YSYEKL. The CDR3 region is CASSQPPRGLGERIF. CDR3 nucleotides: TGCGCCAGCAGCCAACCTCCGAGAGGACTGGGCGAAAGGATCTTC.

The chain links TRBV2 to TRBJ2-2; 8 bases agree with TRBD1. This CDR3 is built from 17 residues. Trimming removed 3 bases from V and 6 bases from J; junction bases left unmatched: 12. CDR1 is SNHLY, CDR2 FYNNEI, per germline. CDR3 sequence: CASSDYRTGNFPGELFF. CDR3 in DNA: TGTGCCAGCAGTGATTATAGGACAGGGAATTTCCCCGGGGAGCTGTTTTTT.

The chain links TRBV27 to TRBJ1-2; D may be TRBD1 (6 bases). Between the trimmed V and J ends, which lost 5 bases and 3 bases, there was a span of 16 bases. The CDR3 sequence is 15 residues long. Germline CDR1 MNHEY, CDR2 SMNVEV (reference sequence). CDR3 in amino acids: CASSGAGAVDYGYTF. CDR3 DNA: TGTGCCAGCAGTGGGGCGGGGGCGGTGGACTATGGCTACACCTTC.

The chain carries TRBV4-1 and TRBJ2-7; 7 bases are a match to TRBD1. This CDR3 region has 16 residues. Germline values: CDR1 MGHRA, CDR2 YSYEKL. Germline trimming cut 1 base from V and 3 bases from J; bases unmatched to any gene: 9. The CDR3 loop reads CASSQVYRGGGYEQYF. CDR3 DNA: TGCGCCAGCAGCCAAGTTTACAGGGGCGGAGGCTACGAGCAGTACTTC.

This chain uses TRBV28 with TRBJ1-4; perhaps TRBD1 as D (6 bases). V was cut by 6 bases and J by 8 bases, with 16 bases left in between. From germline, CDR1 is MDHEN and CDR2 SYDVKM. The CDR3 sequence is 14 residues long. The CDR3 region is CASSLIGGEEKLFF. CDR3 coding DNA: TGTGCCAGCAGCTTAATAGGGGGGGAGGAAAAACTGTTTTTT.

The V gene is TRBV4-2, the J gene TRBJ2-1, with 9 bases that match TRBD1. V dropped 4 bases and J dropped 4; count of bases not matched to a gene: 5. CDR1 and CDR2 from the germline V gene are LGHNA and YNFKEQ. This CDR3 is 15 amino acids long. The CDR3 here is CASSRPGQGYNEQFF. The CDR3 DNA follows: TGTGCCAGCAGCCGCCCGGGACAGGGATACAATGAGCAGTTCTTC.

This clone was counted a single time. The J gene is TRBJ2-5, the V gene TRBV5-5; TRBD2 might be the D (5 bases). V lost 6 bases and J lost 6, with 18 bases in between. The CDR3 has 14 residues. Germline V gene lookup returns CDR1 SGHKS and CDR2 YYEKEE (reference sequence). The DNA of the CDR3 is TGTGCCAGCACTATAACGGACTGGCCGAAGACCCAGTACTTC. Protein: CASTITDWPKTQYF.

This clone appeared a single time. CDR3 coding DNA: TGTGCCAGCAGCCCCTCGGGGGGAATTAAATATAATTCACCCCTCCACTTT. Encoded protein: CASSPSGGIKYNSPLHF. This chain connects TRBV16 to TRBJ1-6; maybe TRBD1 (5 bases). CDR3 length: 17 residues. V lost 4 bases and J lost 4, with 17 bases in between. Germline CDR1 is KGHSY and CDR2 is FQNENV.